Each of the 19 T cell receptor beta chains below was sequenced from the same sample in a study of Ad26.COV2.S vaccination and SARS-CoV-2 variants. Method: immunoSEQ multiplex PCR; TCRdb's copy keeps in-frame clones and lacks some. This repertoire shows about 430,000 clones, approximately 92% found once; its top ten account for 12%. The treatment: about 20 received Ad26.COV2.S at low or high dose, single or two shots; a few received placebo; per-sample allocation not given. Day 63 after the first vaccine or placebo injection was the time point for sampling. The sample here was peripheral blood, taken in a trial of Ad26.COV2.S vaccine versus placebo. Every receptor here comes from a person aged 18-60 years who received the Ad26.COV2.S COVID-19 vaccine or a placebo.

CDR3 in DNA: TGTGCCAGCAGTTACTCGCTAGCGGGAGACGAGACCCAGTACTTC. Translated: CASSYSLAGDETQYF. V is TRBV6-2 or TRBV6-3 and J is TRBJ2-5; 10 bases are a match to TRBD2. V gave up 0 bases and J gave up 5 bases; unmatched junction bases: 3. Per the germline V gene, CDR1 is MNHEY and CDR2 is SVGEGT. The CDR3 covers 15 residues.

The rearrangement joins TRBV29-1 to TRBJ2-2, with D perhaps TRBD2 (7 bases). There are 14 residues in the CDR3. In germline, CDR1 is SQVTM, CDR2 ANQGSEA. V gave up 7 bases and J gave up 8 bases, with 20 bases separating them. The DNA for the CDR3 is TGCAGCGCCCGGGGGGCGAAAATTGCGGGGGAGCTGTTTTTT. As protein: CSARGAKIAGELFF.

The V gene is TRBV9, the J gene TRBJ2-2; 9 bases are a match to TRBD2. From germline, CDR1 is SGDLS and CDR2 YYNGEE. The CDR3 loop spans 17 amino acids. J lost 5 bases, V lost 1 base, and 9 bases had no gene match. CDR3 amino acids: CASSVTAGGRRTGELFF. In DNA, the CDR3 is TGTGCCAGCAGCGTAACGGCGGGAGGGCGACGGACCGGGGAGCTGTTTTTT.

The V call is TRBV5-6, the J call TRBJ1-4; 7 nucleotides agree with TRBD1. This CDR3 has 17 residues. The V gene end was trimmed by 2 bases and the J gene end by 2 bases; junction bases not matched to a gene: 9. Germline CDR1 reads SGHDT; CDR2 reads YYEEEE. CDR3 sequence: CASSFRTGLATNEKLFF. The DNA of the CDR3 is TGTGCCAGCAGCTTTCGGACAGGACTGGCGACTAATGAAAAACTGTTTTTT. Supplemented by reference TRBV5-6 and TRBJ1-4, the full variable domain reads DAGVTQSPTHLIKTRGQQVTLRCSPKSGHDTVSWYQQALGQGPQFIFQYYEEEERQRGNFPDRFSGHQFPNYSSELNVNALLLGDSALYLCASSFRTGLATNEKLFFGSGTQLSVL.

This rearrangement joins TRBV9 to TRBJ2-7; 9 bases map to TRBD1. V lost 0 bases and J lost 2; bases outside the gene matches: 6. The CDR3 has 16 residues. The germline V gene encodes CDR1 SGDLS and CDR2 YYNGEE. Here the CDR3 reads CASSVVPGTGTYEQYF. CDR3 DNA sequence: TGTGCCAGCAGCGTAGTCCCCGGGACAGGGACCTACGAGCAGTACTTC.

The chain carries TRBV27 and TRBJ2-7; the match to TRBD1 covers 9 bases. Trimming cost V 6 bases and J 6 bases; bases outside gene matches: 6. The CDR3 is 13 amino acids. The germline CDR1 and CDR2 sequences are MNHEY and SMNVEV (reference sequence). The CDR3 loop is CASRGTGSVEQYF. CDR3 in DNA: TGTGCCAGCAGAGGGACAGGGTCGGTCGAGCAGTACTTC.

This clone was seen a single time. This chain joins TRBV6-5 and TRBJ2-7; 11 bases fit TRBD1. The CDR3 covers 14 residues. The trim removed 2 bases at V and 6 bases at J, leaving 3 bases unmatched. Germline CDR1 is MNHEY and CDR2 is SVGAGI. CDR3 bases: TGTGCCAGCAGTTACGGGGGACAGGGGGTCGAGCAGTACTTC. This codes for CASSYGGQGVEQYF.

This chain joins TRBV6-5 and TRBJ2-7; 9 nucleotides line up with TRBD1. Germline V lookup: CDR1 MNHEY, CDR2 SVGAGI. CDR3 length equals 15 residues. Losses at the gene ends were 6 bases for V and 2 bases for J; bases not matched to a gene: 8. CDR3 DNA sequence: TGTGCCAGCAGCAAACAGGGGGCATCTACCTACGAGCAGTACTTC. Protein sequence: CASSKQGASTYEQYF.

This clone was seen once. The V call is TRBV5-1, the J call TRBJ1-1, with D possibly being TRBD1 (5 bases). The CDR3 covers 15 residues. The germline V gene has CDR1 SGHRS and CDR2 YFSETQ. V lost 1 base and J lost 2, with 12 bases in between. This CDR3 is CASSLPGVKNTEAFF. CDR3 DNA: TGCGCCAGCAGCTTGCCGGGGGTGAAAAACACTGAAGCTTTCTTT.

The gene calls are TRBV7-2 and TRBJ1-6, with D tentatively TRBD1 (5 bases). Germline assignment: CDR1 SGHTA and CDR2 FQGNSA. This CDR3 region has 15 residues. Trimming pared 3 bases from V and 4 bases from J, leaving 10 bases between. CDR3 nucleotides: TGTGCCAGCAGCTTGATAGGGGATTATAATTCACCCCTCCACTTT. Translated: CASSLIGDYNSPLHF. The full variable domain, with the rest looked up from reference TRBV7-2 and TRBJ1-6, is GAGVSQSPSNKVTEKGKDVELRCDPISGHTALYWYRQSLGQGLEFLIYFQGNSAPDKSGLPSDRFSAERTGGSVSTLTIQRTQQEDSAVYLCASSLIGDYNSPLHFGNGTRLTVT.

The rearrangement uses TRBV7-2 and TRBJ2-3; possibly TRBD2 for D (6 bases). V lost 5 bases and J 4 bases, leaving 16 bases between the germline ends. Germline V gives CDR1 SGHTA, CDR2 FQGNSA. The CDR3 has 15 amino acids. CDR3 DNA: TGTGCCAGCAGCCCCACCGGGAGAGTGGCAGATACGCAGTATTTT. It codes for CASSPTGRVADTQYF.

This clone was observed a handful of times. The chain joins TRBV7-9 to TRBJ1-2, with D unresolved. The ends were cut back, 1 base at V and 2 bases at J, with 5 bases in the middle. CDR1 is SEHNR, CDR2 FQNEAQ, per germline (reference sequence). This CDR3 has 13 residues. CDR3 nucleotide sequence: TGTGCCAGCAGCTTAGGAGCGAACTATGGCTACACCTTC. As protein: CASSLGANYGYTF.

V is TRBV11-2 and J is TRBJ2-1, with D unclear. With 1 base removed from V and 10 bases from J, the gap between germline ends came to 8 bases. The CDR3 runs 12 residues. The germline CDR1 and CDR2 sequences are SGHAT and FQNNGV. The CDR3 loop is CASSLVTVEQFF. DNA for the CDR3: TGTGCCAGCAGCTTAGTCACTGTAGAGCAGTTCTTC.

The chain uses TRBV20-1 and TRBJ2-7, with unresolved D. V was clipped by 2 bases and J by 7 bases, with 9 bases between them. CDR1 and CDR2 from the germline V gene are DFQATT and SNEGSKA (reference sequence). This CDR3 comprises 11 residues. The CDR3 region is CSARIDGEQYF. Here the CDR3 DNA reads TGCAGTGCTAGAATCGATGGAGAGCAGTACTTC.

As DNA, the CDR3 is TGTGCCACCCACCGTAAGGCTAGCGGGAGTTTATACTACGAGCAGTACTTC. It specifies CATHRKASGSLYYEQYF. The genes are TRBV24-1 and TRBJ2-7; 10 positions agree with TRBD2. This CDR3 is built from 17 residues. The germline V gene has CDR1 KGHDR and CDR2 SFDVKD. The junction had 16 bases not matched to a gene; V was cut back by 9 bases and J by 3 bases.

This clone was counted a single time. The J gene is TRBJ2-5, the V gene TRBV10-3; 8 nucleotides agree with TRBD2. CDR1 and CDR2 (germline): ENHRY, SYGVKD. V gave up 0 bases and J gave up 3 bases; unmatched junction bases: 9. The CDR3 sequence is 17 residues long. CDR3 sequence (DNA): TGTGCCATCAGTGAGTCATGGAGCGGGAGAAGGGAAGAGACCCAGTACTTC. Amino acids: CAISESWSGRREETQYF.

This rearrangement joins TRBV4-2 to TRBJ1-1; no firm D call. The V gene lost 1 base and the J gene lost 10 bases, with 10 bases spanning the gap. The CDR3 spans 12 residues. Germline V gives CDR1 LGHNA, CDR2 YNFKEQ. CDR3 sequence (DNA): TGTGCCAGCAGCCAAGCCCAGGAGCGAGCTTTCTTT. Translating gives CASSQAQERAFF.

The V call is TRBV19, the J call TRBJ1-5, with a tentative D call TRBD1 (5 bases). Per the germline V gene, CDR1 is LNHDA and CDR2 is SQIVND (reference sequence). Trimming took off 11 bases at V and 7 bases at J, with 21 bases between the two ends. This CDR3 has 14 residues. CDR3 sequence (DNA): TGTGCCTGTAACCCAACAGGTGGGTGGCAGCCCCAGCATTTT. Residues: CACNPTGGWQPQHF.

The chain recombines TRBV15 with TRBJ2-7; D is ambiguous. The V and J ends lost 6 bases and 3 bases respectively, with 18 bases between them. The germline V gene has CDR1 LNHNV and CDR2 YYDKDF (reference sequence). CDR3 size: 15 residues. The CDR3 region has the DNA TGTGCCACCAGGAAAGACCCAGGAATTTTCTACGAGCAGTACTTC. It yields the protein CATRKDPGIFYEQYF.